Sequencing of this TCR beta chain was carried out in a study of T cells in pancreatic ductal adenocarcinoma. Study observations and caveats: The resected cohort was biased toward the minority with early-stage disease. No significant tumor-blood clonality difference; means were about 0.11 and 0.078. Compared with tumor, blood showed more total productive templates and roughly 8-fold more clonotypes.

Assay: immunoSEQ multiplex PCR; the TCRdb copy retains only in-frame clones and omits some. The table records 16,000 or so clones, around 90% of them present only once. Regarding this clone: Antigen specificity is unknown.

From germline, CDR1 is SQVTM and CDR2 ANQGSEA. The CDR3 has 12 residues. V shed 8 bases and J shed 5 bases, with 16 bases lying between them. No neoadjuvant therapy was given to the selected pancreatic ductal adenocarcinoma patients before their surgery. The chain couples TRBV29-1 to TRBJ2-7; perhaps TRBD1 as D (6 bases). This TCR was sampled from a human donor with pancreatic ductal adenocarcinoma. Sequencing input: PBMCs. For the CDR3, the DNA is TGCAGCACCTCACAGGCAGGGGACGAGCAGTACTTC. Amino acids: CSTSQAGDEQYF.